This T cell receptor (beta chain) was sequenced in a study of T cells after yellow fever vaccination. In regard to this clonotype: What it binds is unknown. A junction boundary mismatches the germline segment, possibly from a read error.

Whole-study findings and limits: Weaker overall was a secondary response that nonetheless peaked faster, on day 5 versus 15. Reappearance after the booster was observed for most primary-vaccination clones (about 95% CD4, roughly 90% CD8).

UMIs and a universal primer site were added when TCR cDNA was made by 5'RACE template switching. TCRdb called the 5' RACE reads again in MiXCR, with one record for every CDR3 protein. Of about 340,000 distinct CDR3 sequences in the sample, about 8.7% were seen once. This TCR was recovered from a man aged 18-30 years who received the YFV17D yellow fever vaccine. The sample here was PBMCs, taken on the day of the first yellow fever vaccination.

DNA for the CDR3: TGTTCCACCAGCCCACAGGGGAGCGAGCAGTACTTC. It translates to CSTSPQGSEQYF. V is TRBV15 and J is TRBJ2-7; 7 nucleotides line up with TRBD1. Germline V lookup: CDR1 LNHNV, CDR2 YYDKDF (reference sequence). The CDR3 runs 12 residues.